The clone carrying this T cell receptor beta chain came up once. This sample stems from a study of T cell changes during pregnancy in multiple sclerosis. V shed 2 bases and J 8 bases; nucleotides not matched to a gene: 6. Germline V gene data show CDR1 as SGHTA and CDR2 as FQGNSA. The CDR3 covers 14 residues. Produced via immunoSEQ multiplex PCR; TCRdb's table is partial and in-frame only. The sample holds 110,000 or so clones, 80% to 95% seen once. This chain connects TRBV7-2 to TRBJ2-1; 7 bases fit TRBD1. The source is a female donor with multiple sclerosis, enrolled in a pregnancy study. This material consisted of peripheral blood, taken before pregnancy. In DNA, the CDR3 is TGTGCCAGCAGCTTACAGACAGGGCGGGATGAGCAGTTCTTC. It yields the protein CASSLQTGRDEQFF.